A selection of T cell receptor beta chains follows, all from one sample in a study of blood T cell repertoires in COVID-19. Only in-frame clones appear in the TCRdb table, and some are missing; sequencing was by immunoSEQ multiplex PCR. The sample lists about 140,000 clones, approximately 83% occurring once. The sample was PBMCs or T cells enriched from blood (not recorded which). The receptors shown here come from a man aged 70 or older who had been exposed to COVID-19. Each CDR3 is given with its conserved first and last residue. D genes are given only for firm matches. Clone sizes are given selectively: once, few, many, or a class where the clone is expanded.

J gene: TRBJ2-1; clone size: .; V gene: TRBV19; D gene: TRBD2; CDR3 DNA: TGTGCCAGTAGAGAGGGACTAGCGACATACAATGAGCAGTTCTTC; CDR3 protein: CASREGLATYNEQFF
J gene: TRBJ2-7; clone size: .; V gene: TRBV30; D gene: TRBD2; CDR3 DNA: TGTGCCTGGACTAGCGGGGGGGGAGGAAGATACGAGCAGTACTTC; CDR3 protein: CAWTSGGGGRYEQYF
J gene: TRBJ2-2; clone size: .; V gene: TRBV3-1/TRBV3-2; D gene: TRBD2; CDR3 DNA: TGTGCCAGCAGCTACACCTCTAGCGGGGGGGCCACCGGGGAGCTGTTTTTT; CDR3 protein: CASSYTSSGGATGELFF
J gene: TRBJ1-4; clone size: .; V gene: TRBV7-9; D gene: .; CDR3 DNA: TGTGCCAGCAGCTTAGTGAGGACAGTTAATGAAAAACTGTTTTTT; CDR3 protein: CASSLVRTVNEKLFF
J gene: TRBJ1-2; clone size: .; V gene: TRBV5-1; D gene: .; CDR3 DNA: TGCGCCAGCAGCCTGACCGGGATAGGAGCTAACTATGGCTACACCTTC; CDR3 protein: CASSLTGIGANYGYTF
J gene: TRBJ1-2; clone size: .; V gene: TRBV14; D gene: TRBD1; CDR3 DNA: TGTGCCAGCAGCCGAGACCGGACAGGGTTCACGGGCTACACCTTC; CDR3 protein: CASSRDRTGFTGYTF
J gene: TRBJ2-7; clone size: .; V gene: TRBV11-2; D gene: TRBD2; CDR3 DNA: TGTGCCAGCAGCTTAGCGGGGGGGACCTACGAGCAGTACTTC; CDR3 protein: CASSLAGGTYEQYF
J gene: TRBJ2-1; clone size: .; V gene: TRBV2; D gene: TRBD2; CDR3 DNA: TGTGCCAGCAGTGACTTTGCGGGAGGTCAGAATGAGCAGTTCTTC; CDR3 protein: CASSDFAGGQNEQFF
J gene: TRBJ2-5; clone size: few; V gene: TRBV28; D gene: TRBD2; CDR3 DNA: TGTGCCAGCGGCCTTAGCGGGAGGGCCACTACCCAGTACTTC; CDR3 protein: CASGLSGRATTQYF
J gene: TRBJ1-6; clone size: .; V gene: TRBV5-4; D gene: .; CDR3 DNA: TGTGCCAGCAGCTTTTGGGCAGGGGCTTCACCCCTCCACTTT; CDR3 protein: CASSFWAGASPLHF
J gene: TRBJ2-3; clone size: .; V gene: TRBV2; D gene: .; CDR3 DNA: TGTGCCAGCAGTGATCCGAGGGCAGATACGCAGTATTTT; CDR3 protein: CASSDPRADTQYF
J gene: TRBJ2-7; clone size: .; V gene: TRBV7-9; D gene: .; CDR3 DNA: TGTGCCAGCAGCCCGCTGGGCCTCGAGCAGTACTTC; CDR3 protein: CASSPLGLEQYF
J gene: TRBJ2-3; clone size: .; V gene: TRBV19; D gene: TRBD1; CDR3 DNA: TGTGCCAGCCGGACAGGGGGCTTCACAGATACGCAGTATTTT; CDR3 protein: CASRTGGFTDTQYF
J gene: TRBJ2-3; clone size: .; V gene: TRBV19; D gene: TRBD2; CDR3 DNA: TGTGCCAGTAGTCCTCTGGCGGGAGGAGCAGATACGCAGTATTTT; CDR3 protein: CASSPLAGGADTQYF
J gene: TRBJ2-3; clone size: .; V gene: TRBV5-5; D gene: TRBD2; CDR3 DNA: TGTGCCACCACGCCGGGACTAGCTACAAATGGGCCAGATACGCAGTATTTT; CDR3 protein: CATTPGLATNGPDTQYF
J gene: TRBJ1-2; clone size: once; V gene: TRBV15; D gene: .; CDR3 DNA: TGTGCCACCAGCCCCAGGCGATCCAACTATGGCTACACCTTC; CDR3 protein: CATSPRRSNYGYTF
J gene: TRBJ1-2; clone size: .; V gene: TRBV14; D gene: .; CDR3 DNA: TGTGCCAGCAGCCAAGATGTGGCTTATGGCTACACCTTC; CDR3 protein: CASSQDVAYGYTF
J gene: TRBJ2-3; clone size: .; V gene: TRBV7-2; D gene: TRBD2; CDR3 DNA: TGTGCCAGCAGCTCCCTGGGCGGGAGGGTAGATACGCAGTATTTT; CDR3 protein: CASSSLGGRVDTQYF
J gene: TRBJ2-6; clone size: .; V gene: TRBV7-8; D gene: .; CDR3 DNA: TGTGCCAGCAGCTTACGGTCCTTCCAAAACTCTGGGGCCAACGTCCTGACTTTC; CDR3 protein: CASSLRSFQNSGANVLTF
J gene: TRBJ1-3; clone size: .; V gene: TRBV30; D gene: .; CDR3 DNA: TGTGCCTGGACGGAGGACTGGACTGGAAACACCATATATTTT; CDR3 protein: CAWTEDWTGNTIYF
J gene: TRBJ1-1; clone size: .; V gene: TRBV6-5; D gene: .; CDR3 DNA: TGTGCCAGCAGTTACTCGGGGGGTGGACTGCACACTGAAGCTTTCTTT; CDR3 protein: CASSYSGGGLHTEAFF
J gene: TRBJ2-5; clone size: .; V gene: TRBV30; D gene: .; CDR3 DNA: TGTGCCTGGAGTCGGGGGGGACAGGGAGAGACCCAGTACTTC; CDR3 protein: CAWSRGGQGETQYF
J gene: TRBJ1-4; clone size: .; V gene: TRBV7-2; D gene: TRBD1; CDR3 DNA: TGTGCCAGCAGCTTCTCCGGGACAGGGGGTGAAAAACTGTTTTTT; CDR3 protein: CASSFSGTGGEKLFF
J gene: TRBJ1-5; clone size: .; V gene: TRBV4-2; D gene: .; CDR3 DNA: TGTGCCAGCAGCCAAGATCTCCAGACAGTACAGCCCCAGCATTTT; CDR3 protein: CASSQDLQTVQPQHF
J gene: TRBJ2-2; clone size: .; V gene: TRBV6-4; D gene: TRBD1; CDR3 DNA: TGTGCCAGCAGAAACCGGACAGGGATCAACACCGGGGAGCTGTTTTTT; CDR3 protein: CASRNRTGINTGELFF
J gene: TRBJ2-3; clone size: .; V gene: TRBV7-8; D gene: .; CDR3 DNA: TGTGCCAGCAGCCCGGGACTGGGTGCGCAGTATTTT; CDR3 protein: CASSPGLGAQYF
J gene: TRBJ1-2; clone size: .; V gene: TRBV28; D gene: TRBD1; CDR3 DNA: TGTGCCAGCGCTTTTATGGACAGGGCTAACTATGGCTACACCTTC; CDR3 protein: CASAFMDRANYGYTF
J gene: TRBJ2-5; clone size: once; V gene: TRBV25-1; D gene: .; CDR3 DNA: TGTGCCAGCAGTGTGTCTAGGGGCAGGTCACGGGAGACCCAGTACTTC; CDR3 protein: CASSVSRGRSRETQYF
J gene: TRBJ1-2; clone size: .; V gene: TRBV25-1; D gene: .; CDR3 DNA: TGTGCCAGCAGTCGCACACGGGGGAATAGTGACTATGGCTACACCTTC; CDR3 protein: CASSRTRGNSDYGYTF
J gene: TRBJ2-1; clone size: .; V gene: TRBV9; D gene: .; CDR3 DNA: TGTGCCAGCAGCGTAGCGGGAAATACCTACAATGAGCAGTTCTTC; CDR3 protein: CASSVAGNTYNEQFF
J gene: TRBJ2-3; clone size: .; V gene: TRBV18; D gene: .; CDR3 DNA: TGTGCCAGCTCACTAAGGAGGACCCAGCGGGACACAAGCACAGATACGCAGTATTTT; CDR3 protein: CASSLRRTQRDTSTDTQYF
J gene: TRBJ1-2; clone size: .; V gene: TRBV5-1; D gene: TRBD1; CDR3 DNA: TGCGCCAGCAGCTCGGCCACAGGGGACTATGGCTACACCTTC; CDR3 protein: CASSSATGDYGYTF
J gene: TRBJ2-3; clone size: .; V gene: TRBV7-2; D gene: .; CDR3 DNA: TGTGCCAGCAGCTTCGAGCGGCACAGCACAGATACGCAGTATTTT; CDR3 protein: CASSFERHSTDTQYF
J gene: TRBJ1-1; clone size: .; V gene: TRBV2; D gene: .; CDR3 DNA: TGTGCCAGCAGTGAAGTCAGGGAGGGAACTGAAGCTTTCTTT; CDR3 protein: CASSEVREGTEAFF
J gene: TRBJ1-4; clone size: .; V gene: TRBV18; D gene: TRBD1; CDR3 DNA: TGTGCCAGCTCACCGCGACAGGGAGCAACTAATGAAAAACTGTTTTTT; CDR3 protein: CASSPRQGATNEKLFF
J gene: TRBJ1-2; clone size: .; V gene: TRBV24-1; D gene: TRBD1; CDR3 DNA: TGTGCCACCAGTGAGCCTGGGACAGAGGGCTACACCTTC; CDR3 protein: CATSEPGTEGYTF
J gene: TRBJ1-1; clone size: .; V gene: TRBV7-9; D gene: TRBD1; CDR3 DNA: TGTGCCAGCAGCCGCAGTGGACAGGGGAACACTGAAGCTTTCTTT; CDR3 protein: CASSRSGQGNTEAFF
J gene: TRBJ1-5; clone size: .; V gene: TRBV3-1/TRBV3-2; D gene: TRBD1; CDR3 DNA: TGTGCCAGCAGCCAAGCCGGGACAGGGTTGGGTCAGCCCCAGCATTTT; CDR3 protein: CASSQAGTGLGQPQHF
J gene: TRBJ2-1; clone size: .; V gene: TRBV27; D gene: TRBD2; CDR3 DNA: TGTGCCAGCAGGCCTCAAGCGGGGAGCTCCTACAATGAGCAGTTCTTC; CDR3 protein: CASRPQAGSSYNEQFF
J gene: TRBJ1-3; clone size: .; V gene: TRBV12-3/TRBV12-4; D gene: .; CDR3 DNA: TGTGCCAGCGCCTTCAGCTCTGGAAACACCATATATTTT; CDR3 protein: CASAFSSGNTIYF
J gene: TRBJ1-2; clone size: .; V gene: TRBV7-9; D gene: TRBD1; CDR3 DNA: TGTGCCAGCAGCTCCGGACAGGGGAACTATGGCTACACCTTC; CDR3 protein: CASSSGQGNYGYTF
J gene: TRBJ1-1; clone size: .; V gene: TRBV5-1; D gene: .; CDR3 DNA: TGCGCCAGCAGCCTTGTGGGGCAGGGGAGAAACACTGAAGCTTTCTTT; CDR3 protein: CASSLVGQGRNTEAFF
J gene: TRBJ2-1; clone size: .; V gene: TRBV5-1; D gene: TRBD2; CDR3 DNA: TGCGCCAGCAGCCTTAGCGGGAGAATTGATGAGCAGTTCTTC; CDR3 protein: CASSLSGRIDEQFF
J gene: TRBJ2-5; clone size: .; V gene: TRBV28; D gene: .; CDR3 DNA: TGTGCCAGCAGTTCATTGGAGACCCAGTACTTC; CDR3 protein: CASSSLETQYF
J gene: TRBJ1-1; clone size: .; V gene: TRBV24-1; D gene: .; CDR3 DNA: TGTGCCACCAGTGATTTGGGGAGAGCTTTCTTT; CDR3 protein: CATSDLGRAFF
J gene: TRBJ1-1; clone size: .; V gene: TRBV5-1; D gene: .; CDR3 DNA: TGCGCCAGCAGCTTGTTGCTGGGGAGGGGCACTGAAGCTTTCTTT; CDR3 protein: CASSLLLGRGTEAFF
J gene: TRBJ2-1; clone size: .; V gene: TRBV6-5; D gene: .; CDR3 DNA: TGTGCCAGCAGTCAAAACAATGAGCAGTTCTTC; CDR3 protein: CASSQNNEQFF
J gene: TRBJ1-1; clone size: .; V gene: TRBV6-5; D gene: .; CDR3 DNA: TGTGCCAGCATGCAGGGAGGGTTGAACACTGAAGCTTTCTTT; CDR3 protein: CASMQGGLNTEAFF
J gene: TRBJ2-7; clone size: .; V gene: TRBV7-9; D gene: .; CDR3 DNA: TGTGCCAGCAGCTTACAATCACGGGAGCAGTACTTC; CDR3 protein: CASSLQSREQYF
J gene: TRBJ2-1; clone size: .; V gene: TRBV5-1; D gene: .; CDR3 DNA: TGCGCCAGCAGCACCACCTTTGGGACTTTCCCCGCGGAAGGGCCAGTTGAGCAGTTCTTC; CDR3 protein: CASSTTFGTFPAEGPVEQFF
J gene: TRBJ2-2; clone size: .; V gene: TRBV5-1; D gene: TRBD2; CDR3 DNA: TGCGCCAGCACTGTTAGCGGGACCGGGGAGCTGTTTTTT; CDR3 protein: CASTVSGTGELFF
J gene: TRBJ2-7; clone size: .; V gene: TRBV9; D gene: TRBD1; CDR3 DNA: TGTGCCAGCAGCCCTTCCGGGACAGGGGGCTACGGGGAGCAGTACTTC; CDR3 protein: CASSPSGTGGYGEQYF
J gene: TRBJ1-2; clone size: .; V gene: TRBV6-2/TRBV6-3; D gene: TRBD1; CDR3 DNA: TGTGCCAGCAGTTGGGACAGTAACTATGGCTACACCTTC; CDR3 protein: CASSWDSNYGYTF
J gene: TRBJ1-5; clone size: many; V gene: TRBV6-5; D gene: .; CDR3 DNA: TGTGCCAGCAAAAAAGGGAGGTCCAATCAGCCCCAGCATTTT; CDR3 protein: CASKKGRSNQPQHF
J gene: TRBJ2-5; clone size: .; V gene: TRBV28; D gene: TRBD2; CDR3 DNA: TGTGCCAGCAGTCACCCAGGGACTAGCGGGGGATTGGAGACCCAGTACTTC; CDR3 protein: CASSHPGTSGGLETQYF
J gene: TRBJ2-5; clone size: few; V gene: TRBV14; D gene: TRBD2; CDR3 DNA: TGTGCCAGCAGCCAAGGACTAGCACAGACCCAGTACTTC; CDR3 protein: CASSQGLAQTQYF
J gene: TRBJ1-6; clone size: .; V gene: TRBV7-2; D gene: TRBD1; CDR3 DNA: TGTGCCAGCAGCTCATTAGGGACAGGGGTTGTATCCCTCCACTTT; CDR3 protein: CASSSLGTGVVSLHF